This is a list of T cell receptor beta chains from one sample in a study of beta chain features in type 1 diabetes. Profiled with immunoSEQ multiplex PCR; TCRdb holds only in-frame clones, not every one. The sample includes hundreds of thousands of clones, 9.3% of them seen just once. Sequences were obtained from central memory CD4+ T cells from blood. The receptors originated from a man aged 30 to 39 with type 1 diabetes. The CDR3 runs from the conserved cysteine through the conserved F or W.

CDR3aa: CASTPGGYNEQFF; len: 13; v_gene: TRBV5-6
CDR3aa: CASSSHGGQPQHF; len: 13; v_gene: TRBV7-2
CDR3aa: CASRPGTSYEQYF; len: 13; v_gene: TRBV5-1
CDR3aa: CASSLRLSNTGELFF; len: 15; v_gene: TRBV5-1
CDR3aa: CAISESTTGGEAFF; len: 14; v_gene: TRBV10-3
CDR3aa: CASSRTGEAGEQYF; len: 14; v_gene: TRBV7-9
CDR3aa: CASRTPTGQETQYF; len: 14; v_gene: TRBV6-5
CDR3aa: CASSPMGQSFNYGYTF; len: 16; v_gene: TRBV13
CDR3aa: CAWGNQGADGYTF; len: 13; v_gene: TRBV30
CDR3aa: CAIIQPGQNLPNSPLHF; len: 17; v_gene: TRBV27
CDR3aa: CASSRAELNTGELFF; len: 15; v_gene: TRBV4-3
CDR3aa: CASRPDRGTGELFF; len: 14; v_gene: TRBV10-1
CDR3aa: CASSPFRGERAFF; len: 13; v_gene: TRBV28
CDR3aa: CASSLSLAGNHNEQFF; len: 16; v_gene: TRBV5-1
CDR3aa: CASSYGDSSQETQYF; len: 15; v_gene: TRBV6-5
CDR3aa: CASSDQAGNTIYF; len: 13; v_gene: TRBV25-1
CDR3aa: CASSLERGRLNEQFF; len: 15; v_gene: TRBV5-1
CDR3aa: CASSSQGLAGGSEQFF; len: 16; v_gene: TRBV5-1
CDR3aa: CASSPAGQGSRYTF; len: 14; v_gene: TRBV6-5
CDR3aa: CASSGGQFLPQFF; len: 13; v_gene: TRBV2
CDR3aa: CSVEGQGFGYTF; len: 12; v_gene: TRBV29-1
CDR3aa: CASSVALVRTDTQYF; len: 15; v_gene: TRBV9
CDR3aa: CASSQGETWVETQYF; len: 15; v_gene: TRBV4-1
CDR3aa: CASSNNRDGYNEQFF; len: 15; v_gene: TRBV9
CDR3aa: CASSAQSSSGELFF; len: 14; v_gene: TRBV9
CDR3aa: CAWRDGGNTEAFF; len: 13; v_gene: TRBV30
CDR3aa: CASSEVETQYF; len: 11; v_gene: TRBV10-2
CDR3aa: CASSPGDRSNYGYTF; len: 15; v_gene: TRBV18
CDR3aa: CASREDRGLSEQFF; len: 14; v_gene: TRBV6-6
CDR3aa: CASSVASGLAGVAQYF; len: 16; v_gene: TRBV9
CDR3aa: CASSYAAVGTDTQYF; len: 15; v_gene: TRBV6-6
CDR3aa: CASSLLGVVEETQYF; len: 15; v_gene: TRBV5-1
CDR3aa: CASSFDSEDYGYTF; len: 14; v_gene: TRBV5-1
CDR3aa: CASKDRMIYGYTF; len: 13; v_gene: TRBV19
CDR3aa: CAWSPTVGLRGYGGYTF; len: 17; v_gene: TRBV30
CDR3aa: CASSHERGGRYEQYF; len: 15; v_gene: TRBV4-1
CDR3aa: CANMTGGKRFYNSPLHF; len: 17; v_gene: TRBV11-3
CDR3aa: CASREQETQYF; len: 11; v_gene: TRBV5-1
CDR3aa: CAISESQVTNYGYTF; len: 15; v_gene: TRBV10-3
CDR3aa: CASSKVGQGNGYTF; len: 14; v_gene: TRBV7-2
CDR3aa: CASSNDRGGTQYF; len: 13; v_gene: TRBV4-3
CDR3aa: CASSGQMNTEAFF; len: 13; v_gene: TRBV30
CDR3aa: CAISESPGVPGTDTQYF; len: 17; v_gene: TRBV10-3
CDR3aa: CASSSEVREAFF; len: 12; v_gene: TRBV6-6
CDR3aa: CASSQDRGGISTDTQYF; len: 17; v_gene: TRBV4-3
CDR3aa: CASSLAGAYEQYF; len: 13; v_gene: TRBV7-2
CDR3aa: CASSRGGAGLVADTQYF; len: 17; v_gene: TRBV5-8
CDR3aa: CAASPRGMDTQYF; len: 13; v_gene: TRBV10-3
CDR3aa: CASSYSSLSNQPQHF; len: 15; v_gene: TRBV6-6
CDR3aa: CASSRGQGNQPQHF; len: 14; v_gene: TRBV2
CDR3aa: CASSLKLPGTGGVEAFF; len: 17; v_gene: TRBV7-9
CDR3aa: CASSGGETQYF; len: 11; v_gene: TRBV18